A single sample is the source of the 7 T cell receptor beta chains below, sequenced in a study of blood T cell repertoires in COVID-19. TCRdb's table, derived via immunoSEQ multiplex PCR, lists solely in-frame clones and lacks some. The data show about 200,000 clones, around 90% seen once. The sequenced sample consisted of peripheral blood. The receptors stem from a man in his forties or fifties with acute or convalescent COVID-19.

The CDR3 nucleotides are TGCGCCAGCGGGGCGGGAGTAATCCAAGAGACCCAGTACTTC. It specifies CASGAGVIQETQYF. The V gene is TRBV10-2, the J gene TRBJ2-5; TRBD2 agrees at 7 bases. Trimming removed 8 bases from V and 1 base from J; junction bases left unmatched: 7. This CDR3 spans 14 amino acids. The V gene's germline CDR1 is WSHSY and CDR2 SAAADI.

The CDR3 loop reads CASSLLAGASYEQYF. The DNA for the CDR3 is TGTGCCAGCAGCCTTTTAGCGGGAGCCTCCTACGAGCAGTACTTC. The rearrangement joins TRBV7-2 to TRBJ2-7; 9 bases match TRBD2. Germline V gene sequence: CDR1 SGHTA, CDR2 FQGNSA. CDR3 length: 15 residues. V shed 5 bases and J 0 bases; nucleotides not matched to a gene: 5.

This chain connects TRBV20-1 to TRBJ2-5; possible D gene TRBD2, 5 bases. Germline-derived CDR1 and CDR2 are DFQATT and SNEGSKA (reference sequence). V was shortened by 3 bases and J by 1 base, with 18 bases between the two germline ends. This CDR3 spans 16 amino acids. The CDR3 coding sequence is TGCAGTGCTAGTTCCGGGAATACCGGGATCCAAGAGACCCAGTACTTC. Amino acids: CSASSGNTGIQETQYF.

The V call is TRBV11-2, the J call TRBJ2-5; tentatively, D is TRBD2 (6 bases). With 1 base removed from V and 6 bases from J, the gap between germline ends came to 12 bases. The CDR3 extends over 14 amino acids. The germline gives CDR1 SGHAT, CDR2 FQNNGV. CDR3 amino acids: CASSLVGGDKTQYF. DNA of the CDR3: TGTGCCAGCAGCTTAGTAGGAGGGGATAAGACCCAGTACTTC. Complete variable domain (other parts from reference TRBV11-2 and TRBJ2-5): EAGVAQSPRYKIIEKRQSVAFWCNPISGHATLYWYQQILGQGPKLLIQFQNNGVVDDSQLPKDRFSAERLKGVDSTLKIQPAKLEDSAVYLCASSLVGGDKTQYFGPGTRLLVL.

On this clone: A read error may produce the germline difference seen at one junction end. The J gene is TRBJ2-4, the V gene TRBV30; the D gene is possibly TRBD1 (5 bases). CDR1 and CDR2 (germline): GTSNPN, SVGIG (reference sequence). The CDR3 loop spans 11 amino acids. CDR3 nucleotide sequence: TGTGCCTGGAGTTTAGGTCAGGGAAGGCACTTC. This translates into CAWSLGQGRHF.

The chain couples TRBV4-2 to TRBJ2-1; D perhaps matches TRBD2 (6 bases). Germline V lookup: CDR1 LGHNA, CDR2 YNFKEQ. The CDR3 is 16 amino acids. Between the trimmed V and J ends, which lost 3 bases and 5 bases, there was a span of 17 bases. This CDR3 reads CASSHTLPGVHNEQFF. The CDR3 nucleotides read TGTGCCAGCAGCCACACCCTGCCGGGGGTCCACAATGAGCAGTTCTTC.

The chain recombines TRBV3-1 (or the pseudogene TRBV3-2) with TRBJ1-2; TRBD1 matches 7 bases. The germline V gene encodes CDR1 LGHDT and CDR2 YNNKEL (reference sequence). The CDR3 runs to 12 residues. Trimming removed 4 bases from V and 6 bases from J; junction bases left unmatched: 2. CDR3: CASSRGQHGYTF. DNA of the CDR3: TGTGCCAGCAGCCGGGGACAGCATGGCTACACCTTC.